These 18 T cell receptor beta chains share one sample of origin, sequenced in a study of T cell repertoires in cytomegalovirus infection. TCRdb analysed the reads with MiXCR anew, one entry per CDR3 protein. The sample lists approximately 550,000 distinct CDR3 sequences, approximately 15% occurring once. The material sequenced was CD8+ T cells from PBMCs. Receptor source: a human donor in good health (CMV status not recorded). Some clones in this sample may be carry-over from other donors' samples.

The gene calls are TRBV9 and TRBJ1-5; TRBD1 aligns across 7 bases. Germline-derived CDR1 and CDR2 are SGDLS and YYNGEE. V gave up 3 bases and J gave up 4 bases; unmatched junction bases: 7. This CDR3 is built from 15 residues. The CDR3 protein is CASSGGQALNQPQHF. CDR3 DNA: TGTGCCAGCAGCGGCGGACAGGCCCTGAATCAGCCCCAGCATTTT.

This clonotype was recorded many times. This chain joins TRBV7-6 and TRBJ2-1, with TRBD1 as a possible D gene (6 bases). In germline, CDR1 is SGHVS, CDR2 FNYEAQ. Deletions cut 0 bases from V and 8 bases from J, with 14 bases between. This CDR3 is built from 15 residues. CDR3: CASSLAPRGRHEQFF. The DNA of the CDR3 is TGTGCCAGCAGCTTAGCGCCCAGGGGAAGGCATGAGCAGTTCTTC. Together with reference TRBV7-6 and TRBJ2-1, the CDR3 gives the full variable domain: GAGVSQSPRYKVTKRGQDVALRCDPISGHVSLYWYRQALGQGPEFLTYFNYEAQQDKSGLPNDRFSAERPEGSISTLTIQRTEQRDSAMYRCASSLAPRGRHEQFFGPGTRLTVL.

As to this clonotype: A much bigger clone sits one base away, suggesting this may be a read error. The CDR3 here is CASRYSGRGSYNEQFF. The CDR3 DNA sequence: TGTGCCAGCCGTTACTCGGGGAGGGGCTCCTACAATGAGCAGTTCTTC. The J gene is TRBJ2-1, the V gene TRBV6-5; 7 nucleotides agree with TRBD2. CDR1 is MNHEY and CDR2 is SVGAGI in the germline V gene. This CDR3 region has 16 residues.

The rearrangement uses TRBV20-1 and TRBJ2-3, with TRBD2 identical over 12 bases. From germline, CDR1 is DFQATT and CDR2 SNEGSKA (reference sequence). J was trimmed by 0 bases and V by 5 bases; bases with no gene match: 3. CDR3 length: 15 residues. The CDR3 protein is CSASGLAGSTDTQYF. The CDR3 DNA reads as TGCAGTGCTTCGGGACTAGCGGGTAGCACAGATACGCAGTATTTT.

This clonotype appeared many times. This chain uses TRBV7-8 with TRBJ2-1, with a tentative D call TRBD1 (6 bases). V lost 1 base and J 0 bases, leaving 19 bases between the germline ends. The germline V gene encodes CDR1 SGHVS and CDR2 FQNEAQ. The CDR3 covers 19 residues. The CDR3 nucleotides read TGTGCCAGCAGCTTAGTATCGGACAGTCGATCTCACTCCTACAATGAGCAGTTCTTC. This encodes CASSLVSDSRSHSYNEQFF. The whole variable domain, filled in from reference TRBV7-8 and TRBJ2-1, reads GAGVSQSPRYKVAKRGQDVALRCDPISGHVSLFWYQQALGQGPEFLTYFQNEAQLDKSGLPSDRFFAERPEGSVSTLKIQRTQQEDSAVYLCASSLVSDSRSHSYNEQFFGPGTRLTVL.

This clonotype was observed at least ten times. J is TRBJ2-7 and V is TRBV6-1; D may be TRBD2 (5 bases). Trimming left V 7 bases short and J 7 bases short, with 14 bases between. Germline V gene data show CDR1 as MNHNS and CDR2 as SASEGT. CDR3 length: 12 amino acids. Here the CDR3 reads CASTQGGLEQYF. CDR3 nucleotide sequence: TGTGCCAGCACTCAAGGAGGCCTGGAGCAGTACTTC.

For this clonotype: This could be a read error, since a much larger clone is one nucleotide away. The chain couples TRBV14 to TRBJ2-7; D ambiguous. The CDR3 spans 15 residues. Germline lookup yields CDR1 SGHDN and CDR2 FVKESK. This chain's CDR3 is CASSPDGRSSYVQYF. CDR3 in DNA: TGTGCCAGCAGCCCGGACGGACGGAGCTCCTACGTGCAGTACTTC.

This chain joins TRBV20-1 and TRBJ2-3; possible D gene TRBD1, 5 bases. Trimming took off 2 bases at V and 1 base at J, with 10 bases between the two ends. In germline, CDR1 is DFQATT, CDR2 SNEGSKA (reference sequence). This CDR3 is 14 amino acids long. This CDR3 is CSARMFRGTDTQYF. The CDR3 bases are TGCAGTGCTAGAATGTTCAGGGGCACAGATACGCAGTATTTT.

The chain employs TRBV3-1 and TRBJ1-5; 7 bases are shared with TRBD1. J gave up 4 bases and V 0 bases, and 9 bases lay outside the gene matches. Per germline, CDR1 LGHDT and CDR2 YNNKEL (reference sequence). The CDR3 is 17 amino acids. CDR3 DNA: TGTGCCAGCAGCCAAGAGTTTCAGGGACAGAGAAATCAGCCCCAGCATTTT. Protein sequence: CASSQEFQGQRNQPQHF.

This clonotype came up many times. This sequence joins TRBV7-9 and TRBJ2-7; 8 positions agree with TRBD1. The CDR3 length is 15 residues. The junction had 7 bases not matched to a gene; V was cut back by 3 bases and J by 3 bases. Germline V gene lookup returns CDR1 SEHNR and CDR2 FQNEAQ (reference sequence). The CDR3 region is CASSFVGQGNYEQYF. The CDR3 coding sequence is TGTGCCAGCAGCTTCGTCGGACAGGGTAACTACGAGCAGTACTTC.

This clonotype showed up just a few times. CDR3 in amino acids: CASSQGTGSGANVLTF. The CDR3 bases are TGCGCCAGCAGCCAAGGCACAGGGTCAGGGGCCAACGTCCTGACTTTC. The genes are TRBV4-3 and TRBJ2-6, with a possible D match to TRBD1 (6 bases). CDR3 size: 16 residues. Germline assignment: CDR1 LGHNA and CDR2 YSLEER. V shed 1 base and J shed 4 bases, with 11 bases lying between them.

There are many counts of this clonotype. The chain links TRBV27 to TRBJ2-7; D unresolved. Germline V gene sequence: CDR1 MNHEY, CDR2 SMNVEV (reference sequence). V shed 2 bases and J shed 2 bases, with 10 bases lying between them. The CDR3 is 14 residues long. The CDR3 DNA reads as TGTGCCAGCAGTTTAAGCCCTCGGACCTACGAGCAGTACTTC. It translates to CASSLSPRTYEQYF.

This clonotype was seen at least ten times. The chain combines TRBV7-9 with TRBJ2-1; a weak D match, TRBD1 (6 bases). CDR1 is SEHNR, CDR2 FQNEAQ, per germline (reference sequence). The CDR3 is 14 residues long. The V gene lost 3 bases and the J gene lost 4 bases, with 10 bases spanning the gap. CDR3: CASSFTQGYNEQFF. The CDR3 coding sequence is TGTGCCAGCAGCTTTACACAGGGTTACAATGAGCAGTTCTTC.

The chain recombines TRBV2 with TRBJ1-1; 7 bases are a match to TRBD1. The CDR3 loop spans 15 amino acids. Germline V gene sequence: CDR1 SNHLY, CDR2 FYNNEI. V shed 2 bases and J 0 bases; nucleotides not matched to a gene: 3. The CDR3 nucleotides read TGTGCCAGCAGTGAACACAGGGGCCTGAACACTGAAGCTTTCTTT. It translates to CASSEHRGLNTEAFF.

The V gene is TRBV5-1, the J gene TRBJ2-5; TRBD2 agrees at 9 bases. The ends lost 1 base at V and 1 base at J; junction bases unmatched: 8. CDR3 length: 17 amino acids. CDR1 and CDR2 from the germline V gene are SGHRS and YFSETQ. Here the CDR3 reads CASSLTAGGPTQETQYF. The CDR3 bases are TGCGCCAGCAGCTTGACGGCGGGAGGGCCGACCCAAGAGACCCAGTACTTC.

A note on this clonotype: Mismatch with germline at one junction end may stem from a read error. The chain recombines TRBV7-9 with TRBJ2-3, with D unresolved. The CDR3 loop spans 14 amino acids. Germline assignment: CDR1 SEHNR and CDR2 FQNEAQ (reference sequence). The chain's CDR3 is CANSPWISTDTQYF. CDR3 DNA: TGTGCCAACAGCCCCTGGATAAGCACAGATACGCAGTATTTT.

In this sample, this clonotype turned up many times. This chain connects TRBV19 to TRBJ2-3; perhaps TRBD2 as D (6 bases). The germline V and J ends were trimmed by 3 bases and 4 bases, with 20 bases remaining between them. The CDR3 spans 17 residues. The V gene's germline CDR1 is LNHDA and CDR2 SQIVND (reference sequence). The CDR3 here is CASSIRSGEGPPDTQYF. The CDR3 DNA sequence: TGTGCCAGTAGTATTCGGTCGGGAGAGGGGCCCCCAGATACGCAGTATTTT.

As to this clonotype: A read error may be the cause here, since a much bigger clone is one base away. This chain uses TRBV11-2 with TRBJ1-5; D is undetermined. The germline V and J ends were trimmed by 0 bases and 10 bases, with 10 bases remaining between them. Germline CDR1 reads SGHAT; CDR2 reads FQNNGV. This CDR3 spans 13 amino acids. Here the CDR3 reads CASSLEEGHPQHF. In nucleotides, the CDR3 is TGTGCCAGCAGCTTAGAAGAAGGTCACCCCCAGCATTTT.